This TCR beta chain was found in a study of blood T cell repertoires in COVID-19. In the study overall: Donors in the United States, Italy and Spain gave samples during acute or convalescent COVID-19.

Original processing methods: Cell counts per sample came from amplifying reference gene primers. Assay: immunoSEQ multiplex PCR; the TCRdb copy retains only in-frame clones and omits some. V and J calls and clone size are as listed in that table; D and trimming were resolved from the DNA. The sample records 150,000 to 200,000 clones, 88% being singletons. Trimming stripped 5 bases from V and 0 bases from J, with 7 bases between. The CDR3 loop spans 14 amino acids. Germline loops: CDR1 SGHTA, CDR2 FQGNSA. The receptor was derived from a human donor in a cohort sampled during active COVID-19. The chain has TRBV7-2 and TRBJ2-2; the D is unclear. Material for sequencing was peripheral blood. CDR3 amino acids: CASSLLTNTGELFF. In DNA, the CDR3 is TGTGCCAGCAGCCTACTCACGAACACCGGGGAGCTGTTTTTT. The variable domain in full, with the rest retrieved from reference TRBV7-2 and TRBJ2-2, is GAGVSQSPSNKVTEKGKDVELRCDPISGHTALYWYRQSLGQGLEFLIYFQGNSAPDKSGLPSDRFSAERTGGSVSTLTIQRTQQEDSAVYLCASSLLTNTGELFFGEGSRLTVL.